The 18 T cell receptor beta chains below come from one sample, sequenced in a study of cytomegalovirus exposure and HLA in healthy donors. It was with 60 Vbeta and 13 Jbeta primers that the PCR ran. Assay used: immunoSEQ multiplex PCR; TCRdb lists only in-frame clones, some missing. Of about 83,000 clones in the sample, about four fifths were seen once. The sample consisted of PBMCs. The receptors derive from a woman in her 30s in good health and CMV-seronegative.

In this sample, this clone turned up a few times. V usage is TRBV6-1 and J usage is TRBJ2-1; 7 positions agree with TRBD1. The CDR3 covers 12 residues. The germline gives CDR1 MNHNS, CDR2 SASEGT. With 6 bases clipped from V and 6 bases from J, the junction kept 2 bases outside the gene matches. This CDR3 reads CASRGQSNEQFF. DNA of the CDR3: TGTGCCAGCAGGGGACAGAGCAATGAGCAGTTCTTC.

The genes are TRBV7-3 and TRBJ1-2; D may be TRBD1 (5 bases). The germline V gene has CDR1 SGHTA and CDR2 FQGTGA. Trimming left V 2 bases short and J 2 bases short, with 12 bases between. The CDR3 is 15 amino acids. CDR3 nucleotide sequence: TGTGCCAGCAGCTTATGGGGGGACCCGAACTATGGCTACACCTTC. This sequence encodes CASSLWGDPNYGYTF.

The chain combines TRBV28 with TRBJ1-4; D unclear. The CDR3 covers 12 residues. Germline CDR1 is MDHEN and CDR2 is SYDVKM. The V end was cut by 5 bases, the J end by 11 bases, with 12 bases between. The CDR3 DNA is TGTGCCAGCAGTCCCCCCCGCGGCAAACTGTTTTTT. Its translation is CASSPPRGKLFF.

The chain employs TRBV30 and TRBJ2-1, with TRBD2 matching over 14 bases. There are 16 residues in the CDR3. Germline trimming cut 3 bases from V and 6 bases from J; bases unmatched to any gene: 7. Germline CDR1 is GTSNPN and CDR2 is SVGIG (reference sequence). CDR3: CAWRPGTSGSFNEQFF. CDR3 coding DNA: TGTGCCTGGAGACCCGGGACTAGCGGGAGTTTCAATGAGCAGTTCTTC.

The chain has TRBV7-2 and TRBJ2-6; 11 bases fit TRBD1. The CDR3 contains 20 residues. V dropped 0 bases and J dropped 0; count of bases not matched to a gene: 7. Germline V CDR1 and CDR2: SGHTA, FQGNSA. The CDR3 DNA is TGTGCCAGCAGCTTAGCGCAGAGGACAGGGGGCCTCTCTGGGGCCAACGTCCTGACTTTC. Translated, it gives CASSLAQRTGGLSGANVLTF. Complete variable domain (other parts from reference TRBV7-2 and TRBJ2-6): GAGVSQSPSNKVTEKGKDVELRCDPISGHTALYWYRQSLGQGLEFLIYFQGNSAPDKSGLPSDRFSAERTGGSVSTLTIQRTQQEDSAVYLCASSLAQRTGGLSGANVLTFGAGSRLTVL.

V usage is TRBV27 and J usage is TRBJ2-2, with 7 bases lining up with TRBD2. The germline gives CDR1 MNHEY, CDR2 SMNVEV (reference sequence). The CDR3 consists of 16 residues. With V trimmed by 6 bases and J by 5 bases, 12 bases remained unmatched. CDR3 in amino acids: CASRLFGGKRTGELFF. CDR3 DNA: TGTGCCAGCAGACTCTTCGGGGGGAAGAGGACCGGGGAGCTGTTTTTT.

The chain combines TRBV27 with TRBJ2-3; the match to TRBD2 covers 9 bases. V shed 8 bases, J shed 4 bases, and the junction held 28 bases outside the gene matches. The length of the CDR3 is 21 residues. Looked up from germline, CDR1 is MNHEY and CDR2 is SMNVEV (reference sequence). Here the CDR3 DNA reads TGTGCCAGCTCCTTGTTTAGGTGGCAGGGTGTTGGGACTAGCAACGCAGATACGCAGTATTTT. It codes for CASSLFRWQGVGTSNADTQYF.

The chain combines TRBV19 with TRBJ2-1, with D unclear. Germline V gives CDR1 LNHDA, CDR2 SQIVND (reference sequence). CDR3 length: 14 residues. V was clipped by 5 bases and J by 0 bases, with 8 bases between them. This chain's CDR3 is CASSLSFSYNEQFF. The CDR3 DNA follows: TGTGCCAGTAGTTTATCTTTCTCCTACAATGAGCAGTTCTTC.

The chain couples TRBV9 to TRBJ1-1; D is unclear. Germline lookup yields CDR1 SGDLS and CDR2 YYNGEE. The germline V and J ends were trimmed by 0 bases and 3 bases, with 6 bases remaining between them. This CDR3 has 13 residues. DNA for the CDR3: TGTGCCAGCAGCGTAGCGGGGTACACTGAAGCTTTCTTT. This sequence encodes CASSVAGYTEAFF.

This clone was found once. The V gene is TRBV18, the J gene TRBJ2-2; a possible D gene is TRBD1 (5 bases). The V gene lost 3 bases and the J gene lost 2 bases, with 10 bases spanning the gap. Germline V gene lookup returns CDR1 KGHSH and CDR2 LQKENI. The CDR3 covers 15 residues. The CDR3: CASSPETVNTGELFF. As DNA, the CDR3 is TGTGCCAGCTCACCTGAGACAGTTAACACCGGGGAGCTGTTTTTT.

In DNA, the CDR3 is TGCGCCAGCAAACAGGGCCTGTCTGGAAACACCATATATTTT. As protein: CASKQGLSGNTIYF. This chain joins TRBV5-1 and TRBJ1-3; maybe TRBD1 (6 bases). Germline V gene lookup returns CDR1 SGHRS and CDR2 YFSETQ. The V and J ends lost 6 bases and 1 base respectively, with 11 bases between them. This CDR3 has 14 residues.

The chain links TRBV30 to TRBJ1-1; perhaps TRBD1 as D (5 bases). Germline assignment: CDR1 GTSNPN and CDR2 SVGIG (reference sequence). Deletions cut 5 bases from V and 5 bases from J, with 12 bases between. The CDR3 consists of 12 residues. CDR3 region: CAWGPRGTEAFF. CDR3 nucleotides: TGTGCCTGGGGGCCCCGGGGGACTGAAGCTTTCTTT.

This clone is a singleton in its sample. This chain joins TRBV5-1 and TRBJ2-1, with unresolved D. Per germline, CDR1 SGHRS and CDR2 YFSETQ. This CDR3 has 15 amino acids. Trimming pared 0 bases from V and 0 bases from J, leaving 7 bases between. This chain's CDR3 is CASSLGRSSYNEQFF. The CDR3, as DNA: TGCGCCAGCAGCTTGGGTCGGAGCTCCTACAATGAGCAGTTCTTC.

The genes are TRBV10-3 and TRBJ2-1; TRBD2 aligns across 16 bases. Germline assignment: CDR1 ENHRY and CDR2 SYGVKD. The CDR3 spans 18 residues. V lost 6 bases, J lost 4 bases, and 9 bases stayed unmatched. This chain's CDR3 is CAIRGTSGRARVYNEQFF. DNA of the CDR3: TGTGCCATCAGGGGGACTAGCGGGAGGGCCCGGGTTTACAATGAGCAGTTCTTC.

The chain combines TRBV25-1 with TRBJ1-2; 9 nucleotides agree with TRBD1. Germline trimming cut 10 bases from V and 8 bases from J; bases unmatched to any gene: 8. The CDR3 runs 12 residues. From germline, CDR1 is MGHDK and CDR2 SYGVNS. The CDR3 spells CATNRGLGGYTF. The CDR3 bases are TGTGCCACGAACAGGGGGCTTGGGGGCTACACCTTC.

Of note for this clone: One junction end disagrees with the germline gene, perhaps due to a read error. The genes are TRBV6-1 and TRBJ1-2; D is perhaps TRBD1 (5 bases). There are 13 residues in the CDR3. Per the germline V gene, CDR1 is MNHNS and CDR2 is SASEGT. CDR3 DNA: TGTGCCAGCAGTGAAAGTGGGGACTATGGCTACACTTTC. The encoded protein is CASSESGDYGYTF.

In DNA form, the CDR3 reads TGTGCCATCAGTGAGTTTTTGAGCTCCGGGACTAGCGGGAGAGGGTACAATGAGCAGTTCTTC. As protein: CAISEFLSSGTSGRGYNEQFF. The J gene is TRBJ2-1, the V gene TRBV10-3; 14 nucleotides align to TRBD2. Per germline, CDR1 ENHRY and CDR2 SYGVKD. The CDR3 has 21 residues. Trimming at V came to 1 base and at J to 4 bases, leaving 15 bases not matched to a gene.

This clone came up once. The gene calls are TRBV28 and TRBJ2-5, with unresolved D. The DNA end is more similar to TRBJ2-7, so the J call may be wrong. The CDR3 consists of 13 residues. CDR1 and CDR2 from the germline V gene are MDHEN and SYDVKM. As DNA, the CDR3 is TGTGCCAGCATCCAAACTTTCCCCTACGAGCAGTACTTC. This encodes CASIQTFPYEQYF.